The 12 T cell receptor beta chains below come from one sample, sequenced in a study of long-term antiretroviral therapy in people with HIV. A v3.0 immunoSEQ assay was performed at survey level. Produced via immunoSEQ multiplex PCR; TCRdb's table is partial and in-frame only. The top ten hold more than 6.5% of the sample, which has approximately 30,000 clones, around 82% seen once. Sequencing used unsorted PBMCs, obtained 3 years after starting antiretroviral therapy. The receptors shown here come from a man in his forties with HIV.

The table lists this clone with a count of one. This chain links TRBV9 with TRBJ1-4; a possible D gene is TRBD1 (6 bases). Germline V gives CDR1 SGDLS, CDR2 YYNGEE. V lost 3 bases to trimming and J lost 0 bases, with 12 bases between them. This CDR3 contains 16 residues. The CDR3 bases are TGTGCCAGCAGCGAGGGGGGGACCGCAACTAATGAAAAACTGTTTTTT. It encodes CASSEGGTATNEKLFF. Full variable domain (remainder filled in from reference TRBV9 and TRBJ1-4): DSGVTQTPKHLITATGQRVTLRCSPRSGDLSVYWYQQSLDQGLQFLIQYYNGEERAKGNILERFSAQQFPDLHSELNLSSLELGDSALYFCASSEGGTATNEKLFFGSGTQLSVL.

The rearrangement links TRBV6-5 to TRBJ2-1; D not certain. This CDR3 spans 15 amino acids. V was clipped by 0 bases and J by 0 bases, with 6 bases between them. In germline, CDR1 is MNHEY, CDR2 SVGAGI. The CDR3 nucleotides read TGTGCCAGCAGTTACTCACAGACCTCCTACAATGAGCAGTTCTTC. Translation gives CASSYSQTSYNEQFF.

The V gene is TRBV14, the J gene TRBJ2-6, with TRBD1 as a possible D gene (5 bases). Germline-derived CDR1 and CDR2 are SGHDN and FVKESK. V gave up 1 base and J gave up 4 bases, with 14 bases separating them. The CDR3 is made up of 17 amino acids. CDR3 region: CASSQAAGYTGANVLTF. CDR3 sequence (DNA): TGTGCCAGCAGCCAAGCGGCAGGGTATACCGGGGCCAACGTCCTGACTTTC. The entire variable domain, with the rest obtained from reference TRBV14 and TRBJ2-6, is as follows: EAGVTQFPSHSVIEKGQTVTLRCDPISGHDNLYWYRRVMGKEIKFLLHFVKESKQDESGMPNNRFLAERTGGTYSTLKVQPAELEDSGVYFCASSQAAGYTGANVLTFGAGSRLTVL.

The chain has TRBV15 and TRBJ2-7; D perhaps matches TRBD1 (6 bases). Germline V gene lookup returns CDR1 LNHNV and CDR2 YYDKDF (reference sequence). The CDR3 consists of 15 residues. Between the trimmed V and J ends, which lost 0 bases and 7 bases, there was a span of 16 bases. The CDR3 spells CATSRDHLGAGEQYF. For the CDR3, the DNA is TGTGCCACCAGCAGAGATCACTTGGGGGCAGGGGAGCAGTACTTC.

This chain connects TRBV7-9 to TRBJ1-1, with unresolved D. The CDR3 length is 13 residues. CDR1 is SEHNR, CDR2 FQNEAQ, per germline (reference sequence). The V gene lost 1 base and the J gene lost 4 bases, with 7 bases spanning the gap. CDR3 nucleotides: TGTGCCAGCAGCTTAGGAGTTGGCACTGAAGCTTTCTTT. This translates into CASSLGVGTEAFF.

The chain has TRBV6-1 and TRBJ1-1; no clear D gene. Germline CDR1 reads MNHNS; CDR2 reads SASEGT. The CDR3 has 14 residues. Trimming cost V 6 bases and J 8 bases, with 19 bases left between them. The CDR3 coding sequence is TGTGCCAGCAGGGAACAGCCGACGACTCGGGAAGCTTTCTTT. This gives the protein CASREQPTTREAFF.

This clone is a singleton in its sample. The chain employs TRBV7-8 and TRBJ1-4; D might be TRBD1 (6 bases). Between the trimmed V and J ends, which lost 5 bases and 5 bases, there was a span of 12 bases. The length of the CDR3 is 14 residues. The germline V gene has CDR1 SGHVS and CDR2 FQNEAQ. The CDR3 DNA reads as TGTGCCAGCAGCATTCACAGGGAGAATGAAAAACTGTTTTTT. It codes for CASSIHRENEKLFF. Variable domain in full (rest from reference TRBV7-8 and TRBJ1-4): GAGVSQSPRYKVAKRGQDVALRCDPISGHVSLFWYQQALGQGPEFLTYFQNEAQLDKSGLPSDRFFAERPEGSVSTLKIQRTQQEDSAVYLCASSIHRENEKLFFGSGTQLSVL.

J is TRBJ1-1 and V is TRBV27, with 8 bases lining up with TRBD1. The germline gives CDR1 MNHEY, CDR2 SMNVEV (reference sequence). The V segment lost 3 bases and the J segment 3 bases; nucleotides outside the gene matches: 6. This CDR3 spans 15 amino acids. CDR3 residues: CASSLTYRGDTEAFF. The CDR3 nucleotides read TGTGCCAGCAGTTTGACCTACAGGGGGGACACTGAAGCTTTCTTT.

The V gene is TRBV4-1, the J gene TRBJ2-7; 9 nucleotides line up with TRBD1. CDR3 length equals 17 residues. The germline gives CDR1 MGHRA, CDR2 YSYEKL. J was trimmed by 3 bases and V by 2 bases; bases with no gene match: 11. Here the CDR3 DNA reads TGCGCCAGCAGCCAAAGGGAGGCGGGGACAGGGTACTACGAGCAGTACTTC. Protein: CASSQREAGTGYYEQYF.

This clone was found once. The chain uses TRBV29-1 and TRBJ2-4; perhaps TRBD1 as D (6 bases). This CDR3 is 16 amino acids long. Germline CDR1 SQVTM, CDR2 ANQGSEA. Trimming took off 5 bases at V and 5 bases at J, with 22 bases between the two ends. CDR3 bases: TGCAGCGTTCGTCACCCGTCTTGGGGGCCCGAAAACATTCAGTACTTC. Its protein is CSVRHPSWGPENIQYF.

The chain couples TRBV5-5 to TRBJ2-2, with D possibly being TRBD2 (6 bases). This CDR3 comprises 16 residues. CDR1 SGHKS and CDR2 YYEKEE come from the germline V gene (reference sequence). V shed 0 bases and J shed 4 bases, with 13 bases lying between them. In DNA form, the CDR3 reads TGTGCCAGCAGCTTGGGTCTGGCGGGAACCACCGGGGAGCTGTTTTTT. Its translation: CASSLGLAGTTGELFF. Looking up the rest from reference TRBV5-5 and TRBJ2-2 gives the full variable domain: DAGVTQSPTHLIKTRGQQVTLRCSPISGHKSVSWYQQVLGQGPQFIFQYYEKEERGRGNFPDRFSARQFPNYSSELNVNALLLGDSALYLCASSLGLAGTTGELFFGEGSRLTVL.

This chain uses TRBV13 with TRBJ2-3; 15 positions agree with TRBD2. The germline gives CDR1 PRHDT, CDR2 FYEKMQ (reference sequence). V shed 4 bases and J 4 bases; nucleotides not matched to a gene: 6. This CDR3 is built from 17 residues. DNA for the CDR3: TGTGCCAGCAGCTCCCGGACTAGCGGGGGGGCCGCAGATACGCAGTATTTT. It translates to CASSSRTSGGAADTQYF.